This T cell receptor (beta chain) was recorded in a study of blood T cell repertoires in COVID-19. Clones were sequenced by immunoSEQ multiplex PCR, and TCRdb holds only the in-frame ones, with some missing. The table includes around 71,000 clones, about 70% detected once. This clone was seen once. The sequencing sample was made of peripheral blood. The receptor was derived from a woman of 80 years or more with active or convalescent COVID-19.

CDR3 DNA: TGTGCCAGCACCTTCAGGACAGGGGCGGGCAATGAGCAGTTCTTC. Its translation: CASTFRTGAGNEQFF. The rearrangement links TRBV6-5 to TRBJ2-1, with 9 bases lining up with TRBD1. V dropped 7 bases and J dropped 6; count of bases not matched to a gene: 10. The CDR3 covers 15 residues. Germline V CDR1 and CDR2: MNHEY, SVGAGI.